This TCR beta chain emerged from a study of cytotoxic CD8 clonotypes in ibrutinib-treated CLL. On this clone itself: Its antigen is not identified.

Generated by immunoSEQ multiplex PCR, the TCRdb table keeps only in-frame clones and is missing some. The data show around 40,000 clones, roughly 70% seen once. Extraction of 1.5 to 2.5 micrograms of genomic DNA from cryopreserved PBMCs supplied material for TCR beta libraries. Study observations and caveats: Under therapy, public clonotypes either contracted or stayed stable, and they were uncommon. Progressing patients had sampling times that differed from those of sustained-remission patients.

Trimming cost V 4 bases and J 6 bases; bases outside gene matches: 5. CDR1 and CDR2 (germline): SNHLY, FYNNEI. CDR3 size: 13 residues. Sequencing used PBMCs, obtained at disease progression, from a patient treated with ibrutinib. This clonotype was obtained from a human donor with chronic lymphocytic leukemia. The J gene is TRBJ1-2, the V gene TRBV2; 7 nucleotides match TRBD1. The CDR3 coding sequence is TGTGCCAGCAGTGGCAGGGGGAGGGATGGCTACACCTTC. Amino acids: CASSGRGRDGYTF.